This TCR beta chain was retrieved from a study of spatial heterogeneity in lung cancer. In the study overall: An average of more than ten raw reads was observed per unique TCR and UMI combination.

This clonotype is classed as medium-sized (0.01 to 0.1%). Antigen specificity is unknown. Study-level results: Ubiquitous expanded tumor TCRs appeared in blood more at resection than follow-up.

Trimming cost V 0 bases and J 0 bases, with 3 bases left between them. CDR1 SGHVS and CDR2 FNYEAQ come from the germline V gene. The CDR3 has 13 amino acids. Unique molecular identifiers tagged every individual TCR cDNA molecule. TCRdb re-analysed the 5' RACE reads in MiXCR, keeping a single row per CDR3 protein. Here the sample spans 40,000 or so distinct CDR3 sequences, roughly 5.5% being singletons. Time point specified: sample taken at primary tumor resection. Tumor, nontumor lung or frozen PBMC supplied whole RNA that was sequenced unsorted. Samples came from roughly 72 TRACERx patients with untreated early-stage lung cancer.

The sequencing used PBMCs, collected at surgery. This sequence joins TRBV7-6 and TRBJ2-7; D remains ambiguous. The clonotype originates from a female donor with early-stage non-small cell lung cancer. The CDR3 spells CASSLAASYEQYF. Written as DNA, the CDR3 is TGTGCCAGCAGCTTAGCAGCCTCCTACGAGCAGTACTTC.